This passage covers 11 T cell receptor beta chains from one sample sequenced in a study of cytomegalovirus exposure and HLA in healthy donors. The PCR was carried out with 60 Vbeta primers and 13 Jbeta primers. Libraries were prepared by immunoSEQ multiplex PCR; TCRdb keeps only in-frame clonotypes and omits some of them. This sample has approximately 89,000 clones, with 85% found just once. The sample comprised PBMCs. These receptors all stem from a man aged 40-49 years in good health and CMV-seropositive.

J is TRBJ2-7 and V is TRBV5-4; 9 bases agree with TRBD2. CDR3 size: 16 residues. CDR1 SGHNT and CDR2 YYREEE come from the germline V gene (reference sequence). Unmatched junction bases numbered 11, after V lost 0 bases and J lost 7 bases. CDR3 DNA sequence: TGTGCCAGCAGCTTGGATGGGCGGGGGGGCCGCCGGGAGCAGTACTTC. This gives the protein CASSLDGRGGRREQYF.

This clone was detected only a few times. The CDR3 nucleotides read TGTGCCAGCAGCCAGACAGGGGGGAACACTGAAGCTTTCTTT. It yields the protein CASSQTGGNTEAFF. The gene calls are TRBV5-3 and TRBJ1-1; 9 nucleotides agree with TRBD1. TRBV5-3 is filed as an ORF, its function uncertain. CDR3 length: 14 residues. J lost 1 base, V lost 8 bases, and 6 bases had no gene match.

Comments on this clone: The sample has other DNA sequences that encode this CDR3 too. The chain carries TRBV5-1 and TRBJ1-4, with TRBD1 matching 7 bases. Unmatched junction bases numbered 9, after V lost 3 bases and J lost 4 bases. The germline V gene encodes CDR1 SGHRS and CDR2 YFSETQ. This CDR3 comprises 16 residues. The CDR3 coding sequence is TGCGCCAGCAGCTCCCAGTCGGGACAGATTAATGAAAAACTGTTTTTT. Translated, it gives CASSSQSGQINEKLFF. The full variable domain, in which reference TRBV5-1 and TRBJ1-4 provide the parts outside the CDR3, is KAGVTQTPRYLIKTRGQQVTLSCSPISGHRSVSWYQQTPGQGLQFLFEYFSETQRNKGNFPGRFSGRQFSNSRSEMNVSTLELGDSALYLCASSSQSGQINEKLFFGSGTQLSVL.

The J gene is TRBJ1-2, the V gene TRBV28; D gene uncertain. Germline V gene lookup returns CDR1 MDHEN and CDR2 SYDVKM. V lost 1 base and J lost 5, with 17 bases in between. The CDR3 contains 16 residues. The CDR3 here is CASSLLLGGPGYGYTF. CDR3 DNA sequence: TGTGCCAGCAGTTTATTATTGGGAGGCCCCGGGTATGGCTACACCTTC.

The gene calls are TRBV6-5 and TRBJ2-7, with D possibly TRBD1 on 7 matching bases. Germline CDR1 reads MNHEY; CDR2 reads SVGAGI. V was clipped by 5 bases and J by 6 bases, with 17 bases between them. This CDR3 spans 14 amino acids. The CDR3 DNA reads as TGTGCCAGCAGTGGGAGGAACAGGGGAGGCGAGCAGTACTTC. Its protein is CASSGRNRGGEQYF.

The rearrangement joins TRBV11-3 to TRBJ2-2, with D possibly matching TRBD2 (5 bases). Germline V gene sequence: CDR1 SGHNT, CDR2 YENEEA. Trimming cost V 3 bases and J 5 bases, with 10 bases left between them. The CDR3 is 14 amino acids. CDR3 nucleotide sequence: TGTGCCAGCAGCTTGAGAGGGATGACCGGGGAGCTGTTTTTT. It translates to CASSLRGMTGELFF.

V usage is TRBV11-3 and J usage is TRBJ2-7; 12 bases map to TRBD2. This CDR3 is 15 amino acids long. Germline V gene sequence: CDR1 SGHNT, CDR2 YENEEA. The junction had 1 base not matched to a gene; V was cut back by 1 base and J by 3 bases. The CDR3 DNA is TGTGCCAGCAGCTTAGGGGGACTAGCGGGCTACGAGCAGTACTTC. Translation gives CASSLGGLAGYEQYF.

The gene calls are TRBV9 and TRBJ1-2; unclear D gene. Per germline, CDR1 SGDLS and CDR2 YYNGEE. Trimming left V 0 bases short and J 7 bases short, with 13 bases between. This CDR3 is 14 amino acids long. CDR3 region: CASSVGTGFRGYTF. The DNA of the CDR3 is TGTGCCAGCAGCGTAGGGACTGGCTTTCGTGGCTACACCTTC.

The CDR3 DNA is TGTGCCAGTAAACGGGAGGGCCTCAATGAGCAGTTCTTC. The encoded protein is CASKREGLNEQFF. The chain couples TRBV19 to TRBJ2-1; 8 bases are shared with TRBD2. Germline loops: CDR1 LNHDA, CDR2 SQIVND (reference sequence). With V trimmed by 7 bases and J by 6 bases, 5 bases remained unmatched. There are 13 residues in the CDR3. The variable domain in full, completed from reference TRBV19 and TRBJ2-1, reads DGGITQSPKYLFRKEGQNVTLSCEQNLNHDAMYWYRQDPGQGLRLIYYSQIVNDFQKGDIAEGYSVSREKKESFPLTVTSAQKNPTAFYLCASKREGLNEQFFGPGTRLTVL.

J is TRBJ1-2 and V is TRBV6-5; D is uncertain. The CDR3 has 11 residues. The ends were cut back, 3 bases at V and 4 bases at J, with 3 bases in the middle. From germline, CDR1 is MNHEY and CDR2 SVGAGI. CDR3 sequence (DNA): TGTGCCAGCAGTTATCTCTATGGCTACACCTTC. As protein: CASSYLYGYTF.

The chain employs TRBV27 and TRBJ2-5, with D perhaps matching TRBD1 (6 bases). The CDR3 sequence is 14 residues long. Germline V gene data show CDR1 as MNHEY and CDR2 as SMNVEV (reference sequence). Trimming stripped 5 bases from V and 4 bases from J, with 14 bases between. The CDR3 coding sequence is TGTGCCAGCAGTCCCCAGGGGAGAGGAGAGACCCAGTACTTC. It specifies CASSPQGRGETQYF.